This T cell receptor (beta chain) was captured by sequencing in a study of cytomegalovirus exposure and HLA in healthy donors. In the PCR, 60 Vbeta and 13 Jbeta primers were used. TCRdb keeps only in-frame clones here, not all; method: immunoSEQ multiplex PCR. This sample's table has more than 35,000 clones. The sequence derives from a man under 40 in good health and CMV-seronegative. Sequenced sample: PBMCs.

CDR3 sequence (DNA): TGTGCCAGCAGTTACATCCCGGGTTGGAGGGACACTGAAGCTTTCTTT. It is translated as CASSYIPGWRDTEAFF. The chain links TRBV6-5 to TRBJ1-1, with D unresolved. With 2 bases removed from V and 3 bases from J, the gap between germline ends came to 16 bases. CDR3 length equals 16 residues. Germline V gene data show CDR1 as MNHEY and CDR2 as SVGAGI.